The clone carrying this T cell receptor beta chain occurred a few times. What it binds is not known. With constant-segment primers, 5'RACE yielded cDNA libraries of TCR alpha and TCR beta that carried sample barcodes and UMIs. TCRdb analysed the 5' RACE reads with MiXCR anew, one entry per CDR3 protein. The profile covers 450,000 to 650,000 distinct CDR3 sequences, with about a fifth appearing a single time and 7% to 9% taken by the ten largest. This sample is drawn from a study of T-cell memory formation after mild COVID-19. Whole-study results and caveats: Prior to infection, memory already included some responding clones, suggesting cross-reactive memory joined.

Germline CDR1 and CDR2: LNHDA and SQIVND (reference sequence). Unmatched junction bases numbered 7, after V lost 8 bases and J lost 4 bases. The CDR3 runs to 13 residues. Sequencing was carried out using PBMCs or a T cell subset sorted from them (not recorded which). V gene TRBV19 combines with J gene TRBJ1-2; 7 nucleotides agree with TRBD1. This sequence was found in an adult woman who had mild COVID-19 (a few samples of this study predate the infection). Cell type and time point are not known. The CDR3: CASAMPGGYGYTF. DNA for the CDR3: TGTGCCAGTGCGATGCCAGGGGGCTATGGCTACACCTTC.